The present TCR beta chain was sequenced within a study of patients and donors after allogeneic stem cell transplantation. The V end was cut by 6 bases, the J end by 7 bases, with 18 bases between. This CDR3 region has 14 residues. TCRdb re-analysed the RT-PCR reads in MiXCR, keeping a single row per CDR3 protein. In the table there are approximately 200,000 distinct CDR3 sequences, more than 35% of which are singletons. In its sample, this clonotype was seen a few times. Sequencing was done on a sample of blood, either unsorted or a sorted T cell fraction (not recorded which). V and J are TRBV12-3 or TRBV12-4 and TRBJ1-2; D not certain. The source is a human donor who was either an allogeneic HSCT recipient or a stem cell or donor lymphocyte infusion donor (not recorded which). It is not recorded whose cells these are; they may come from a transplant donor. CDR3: CASRNGPMGSGYTF. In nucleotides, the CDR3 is TGTGCCAGCAGGAACGGGCCGATGGGATCTGGCTACACCTTC.